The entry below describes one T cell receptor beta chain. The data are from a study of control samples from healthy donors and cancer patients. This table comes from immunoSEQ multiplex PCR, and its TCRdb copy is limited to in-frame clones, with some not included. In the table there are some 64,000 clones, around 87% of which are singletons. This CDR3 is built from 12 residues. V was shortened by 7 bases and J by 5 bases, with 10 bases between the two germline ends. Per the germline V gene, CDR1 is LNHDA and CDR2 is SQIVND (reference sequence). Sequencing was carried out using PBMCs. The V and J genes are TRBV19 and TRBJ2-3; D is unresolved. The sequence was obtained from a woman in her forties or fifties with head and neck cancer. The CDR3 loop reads CASISPGDTQYF. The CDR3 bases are TGTGCCAGTATCAGCCCTGGAGATACGCAGTATTTT.